This T cell receptor beta chain was profiled in a study of radiation and T cells in renal cell carcinoma. Overall study context: Nephrectomy followed 15 Gy stereotactic body radiation by 4 weeks.

Germline V gene data show CDR1 as SGHNT and CDR2 as YYREEE (reference sequence). The CDR3 has 16 amino acids. V lost 0 bases to trimming and J lost 1 base; unmatched junction nucleotides: 1. Specified time point: blood 2 weeks post-SBRT. Treatment reported: 15 Gy SBRT to primary tumor, nephrectomy 4 weeks later. The patient's renal cell carcinoma had clear cell pathology. Libraries were prepared by immunoSEQ multiplex PCR; TCRdb keeps only in-frame clonotypes and omits some of them. The sample holds 120,000 or so clones; more than 70% are singletons and the top ten take about 5%. The sample consisted of blood, taken from a patient whose treatment included radiotherapy and nephrectomy. The rearrangement joins TRBV5-4 to TRBJ2-5; 12 bases line up with TRBD2. The receptor's source is a woman between 70 and 85 years old with renal cell carcinoma. CDR3 DNA: TGTGCCAGCAGCTTGGGACTAGCGGGGGCCCAAGAGACCCAGTACTTC. Protein: CASSLGLAGAQETQYF.